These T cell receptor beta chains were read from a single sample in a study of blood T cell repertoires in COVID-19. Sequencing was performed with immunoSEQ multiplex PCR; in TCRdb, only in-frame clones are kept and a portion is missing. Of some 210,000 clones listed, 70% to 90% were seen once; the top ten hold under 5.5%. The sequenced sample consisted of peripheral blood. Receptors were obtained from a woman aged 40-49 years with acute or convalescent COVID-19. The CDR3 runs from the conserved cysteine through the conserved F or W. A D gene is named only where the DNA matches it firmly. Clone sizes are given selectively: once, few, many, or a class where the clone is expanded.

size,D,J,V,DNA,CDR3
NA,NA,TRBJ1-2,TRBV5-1,TGCGCCAGCAGCTTAACGACAGTTAACTATGGCTACACCTTC,CASSLTTVNYGYTF
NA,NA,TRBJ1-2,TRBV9,TGTGCCAGCAGCGCCCCCGCTAACTATGGCTACACCTTC,CASSAPANYGYTF
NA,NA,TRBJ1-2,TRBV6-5,TGTGCCAGCAGTTACTCACAGGGCTATGGCTACACCTTC,CASSYSQGYGYTF
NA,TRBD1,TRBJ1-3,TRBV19,TGTGCCAGTAGACCGGACAGGGGGCGAAACACCATATATTTT,CASRPDRGRNTIYF
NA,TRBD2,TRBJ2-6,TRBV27,TGTGCCAGCAGTTCCTACGGACTAGGAGCTGGGGCCAACGTCCTGACTTTC,CASSSYGLGAGANVLTF
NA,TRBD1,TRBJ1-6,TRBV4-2,TGTGCCAGCAGCCGCTACCTCACCGGGACAGAGAGCTCCTATAATTCACCCCTCCACTTT,CASSRYLTGTESSYNSPLHF
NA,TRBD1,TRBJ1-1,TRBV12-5,TGTGCTAGTGGTTCCGCCGCAGGGGGCACTGAAGCTTTCTTT,CASGSAAGGTEAFF
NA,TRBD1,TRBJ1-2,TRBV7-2,TGTGCCAGCAGTCCAAGCAGGGGGCAAGGCTACACCTTC,CASSPSRGQGYTF
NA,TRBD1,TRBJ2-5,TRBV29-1,TGCAGCGTCGGACCTCATGACAGGGTCGGGGAGACCCAGTACTTC,CSVGPHDRVGETQYF
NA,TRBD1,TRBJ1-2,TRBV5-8,TGTGCCAGCAGCGCTCCGGGACAGGGGAAGATCTATGGCTACACCTTC,CASSAPGQGKIYGYTF
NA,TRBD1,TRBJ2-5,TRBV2,TGTGCCAGCAGTGAAGTACTGGGACAGGCCCTGGAGACCCAGTACTTC,CASSEVLGQALETQYF
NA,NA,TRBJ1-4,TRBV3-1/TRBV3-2,TGTGCCAGCAGCCTTCCCGGGACTGACGATGAAAAACTGTTTTTT,CASSLPGTDDEKLFF
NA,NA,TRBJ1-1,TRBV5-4,TGTGCCAGCAGCTTGGCGGGACACACGAACACTGAAGCTTTCTTT,CASSLAGHTNTEAFF
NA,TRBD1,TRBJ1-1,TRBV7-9,TGTGCCAGCAGCGGGACAGGGGGGAACACTGAAGCTTTCTTT,CASSGTGGNTEAFF
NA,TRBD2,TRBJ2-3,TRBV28,TGTGCCAGCAGCTCGACTAGCGGGGCCCCAAGGGCGCAGTATTTT,CASSSTSGAPRAQYF
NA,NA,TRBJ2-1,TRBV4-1,TGCGCCAGCAGCCAAGAAACGGAATGGGCGAGCTCCTACAATGAGCAGTTCTTC,CASSQETEWASSYNEQFF
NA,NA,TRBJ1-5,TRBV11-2,TGTGCCAGCAGCCCGGGACTGAATCAGCCCCAGCATTTT,CASSPGLNQPQHF
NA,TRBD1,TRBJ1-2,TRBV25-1,TGTGCCAGCAGGGGCGATACCGGGACAGGGTTTGGCTACACCTTC,CASRGDTGTGFGYTF
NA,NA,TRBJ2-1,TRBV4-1,TGCGCCAGCAGCCAAGATCGAGGAGACAGGAGAGGTATGGGGCAGTTCTTC,CASSQDRGDRRGMGQFF
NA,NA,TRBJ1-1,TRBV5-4,TGTGCCAGCAGCTTTTACGGACAGCTGAACACTGAAGCTTTCTTT,CASSFYGQLNTEAFF
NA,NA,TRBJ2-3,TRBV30,TGTGCCTGGAGTCAGGCTTTCACAGATACGCAGTATTTT,CAWSQAFTDTQYF
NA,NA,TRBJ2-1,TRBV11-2,TGTGCCAGCAGCCCCGACAATGAGCAGTTCTTC,CASSPDNEQFF
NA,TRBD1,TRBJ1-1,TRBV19,TGTGCCAGTAGTATAGTCCCAGGGGGAAGGACTGAAGCTTTCTTT,CASSIVPGGRTEAFF
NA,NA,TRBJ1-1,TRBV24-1,TGTGCCACCAGGAGTGGAGGGAACACTGAAGCTTTCTTT,CATRSGGNTEAFF
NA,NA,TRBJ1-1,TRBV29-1,TGCAGCGTTACTCTGTATTCGGGTGACACTGAAGCTTTCTTT,CSVTLYSGDTEAFF
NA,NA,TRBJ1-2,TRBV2,TGTGCCAGCATAAAAAACTATGGCTACACCTTC,CASIKNYGYTF
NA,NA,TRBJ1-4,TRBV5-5,TGTGCCAGCAGCTCTGACCCTACAGGAACCGAAAAACTGTTTTTT,CASSSDPTGTEKLFF
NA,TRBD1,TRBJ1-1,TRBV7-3,TGTGCCAGCAGCTTAAGGGGCAGGGGGACTGAAGCTTTCTTT,CASSLRGRGTEAFF
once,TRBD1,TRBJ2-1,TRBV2,TGTGCCAGCAGTGCCGGGACAGCCAATGAGCAGTTCTTC,CASSAGTANEQFF
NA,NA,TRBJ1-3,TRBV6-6,TGTGCCAGCAGTCCCACGATCGGCTCTGGAAACACCATATATTTT,CASSPTIGSGNTIYF
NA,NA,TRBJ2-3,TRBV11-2,TGTGCCAGCAGCTACAGGGTAGGAGATACGCAGTATTTT,CASSYRVGDTQYF
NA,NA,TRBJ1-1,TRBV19,TGTGCCAGTAGTAAGGGGCCCGGAGGGGTTTCAACTGAAGCTTTCTTT,CASSKGPGGVSTEAFF
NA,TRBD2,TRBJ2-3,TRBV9,TGTGCCAGCAGCGCCCCCTTAGCGGGGGTTATGGATACGCAGTATTTT,CASSAPLAGVMDTQYF
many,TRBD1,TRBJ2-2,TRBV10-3,TGTGCCATCAGTGGGACAGGTCAGAACACCGGGGAGCTGTTTTTT,CAISGTGQNTGELFF
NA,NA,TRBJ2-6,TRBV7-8,TGTGCCAGCAGCTTAGACAGCCTCTCTGGGGCCAACGTCCTGACTTTC,CASSLDSLSGANVLTF
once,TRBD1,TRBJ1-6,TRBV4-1,TGCGCCAGCAGCCGAAGTCCCCTGACAGGGAAGGATTCACCCCTCCACTTT,CASSRSPLTGKDSPLHF
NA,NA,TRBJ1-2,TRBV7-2,TGTGCCAGCAGCTTATCGGGCGGGTATGGCTACACCTTC,CASSLSGGYGYTF
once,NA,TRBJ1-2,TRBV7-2,TGTGCCAGCAGCTTATTTGAGGGCAATCGCCTTTTCTATGGCTACACCTTC,CASSLFEGNRLFYGYTF
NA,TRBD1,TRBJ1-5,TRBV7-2,TGTGCCAGCAGCTTGACAGGGTCGAGTCAGCCCCAGCATTTT,CASSLTGSSQPQHF
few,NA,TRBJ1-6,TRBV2,TGTGCCAGCAGCGGGAGTAATTCACCCCTCCACTTT,CASSGSNSPLHF
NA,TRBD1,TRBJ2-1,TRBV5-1,TGCGCCAGCAGCTTGTCGACAGGGGGGTCCTACAATGAGCAGTTCTTC,CASSLSTGGSYNEQFF
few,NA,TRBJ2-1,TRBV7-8,TGTGCCAGCAGCCCCGTCCCGGGGAACAATGAGCAGTTCTTC,CASSPVPGNNEQFF
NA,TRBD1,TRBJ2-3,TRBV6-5,TGTGCCAGCAGCACAGGGGGCGCGAGCACAGATACGCAGTATTTT,CASSTGGASTDTQYF
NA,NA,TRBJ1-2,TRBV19,TGTGCCAGTAGTATAGGGAGTATGTTCGACAGGCGCGTTGGTGGCTACACCTTC,CASSIGSMFDRRVGGYTF
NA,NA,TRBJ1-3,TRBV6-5,TGTGCCAGTAGCGGGGCGTCTGGAAACACCATATATTTT,CASSGASGNTIYF
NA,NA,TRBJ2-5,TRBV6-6,TGTGCCAGCAGTTACTCCGGGGGACCTCAAGAGACCCAGTACTTC,CASSYSGGPQETQYF
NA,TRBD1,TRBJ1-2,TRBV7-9,TGTGCCAGCAGCTTAGACAGGGGGGCCAATGGCTACACCTTC,CASSLDRGANGYTF
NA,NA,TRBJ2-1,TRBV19,TGTGCCAGTAGTATAGATCATTACCACAGACGGAACTACAATGAGCAGTTCTTC,CASSIDHYHRRNYNEQFF
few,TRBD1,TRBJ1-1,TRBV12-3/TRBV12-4,TGTGCCAGCAGTGACGGGACAGGGGCTGAAGCTTTCTTT,CASSDGTGAEAFF
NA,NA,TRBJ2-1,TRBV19,TGTGCCAGTAGGGCAGGTGGAACAGGGCACAATGAGCAGTTCTTC,CASRAGGTGHNEQFF
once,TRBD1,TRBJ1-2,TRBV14,TGTGCCAGCAGCCACCTTGACAGGGGGCAACATGGCTACACCTTC,CASSHLDRGQHGYTF
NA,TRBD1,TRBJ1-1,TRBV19,TGTGCCAGTAGTATTCAAAGGGACAGGGGAAACACTGAAGCTTTCTTT,CASSIQRDRGNTEAFF
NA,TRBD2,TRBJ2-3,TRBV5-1,TGCGCCAGCACCCCAATAGCGGGAAGCACAGATACGCAGTATTTT,CASTPIAGSTDTQYF
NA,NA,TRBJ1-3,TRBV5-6,TGTGCCAGCAGCTTGGTAGGGGCGATCTTCTCTGGAAACACCATATATTTT,CASSLVGAIFSGNTIYF
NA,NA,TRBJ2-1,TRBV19,TGTGCCAGTAGGCGCCGGGCCACAGGCTCCTACAATGAGCAGTTCTTC,CASRRRATGSYNEQFF
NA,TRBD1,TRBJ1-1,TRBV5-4,TGTGCCAGCAGCTGGACAGGGGTGAACACTGAAGCTTTCTTT,CASSWTGVNTEAFF
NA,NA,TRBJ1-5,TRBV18,TGTGCCAGCTCACCACCGATGCGGGGATGGGACAATCAGCCCCAGCATTTT,CASSPPMRGWDNQPQHF
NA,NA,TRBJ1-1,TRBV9,TGTGCCAGCAGCCCAATTACAGGGAACACTGAAGCTTTCTTT,CASSPITGNTEAFF
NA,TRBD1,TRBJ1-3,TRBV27,TGTGCCAGCAGTCGGGACAGTAACTCTGGAAACACCATATATTTT,CASSRDSNSGNTIYF